Presented here are 29 T cell receptor beta chains from one specimen sequenced in a study of blood T cell repertoires in COVID-19. TCRdb's copy holds only in-frame clones and misses some; the assay was immunoSEQ multiplex PCR. The sample includes tens of thousands of clones, 84% seen only once; the top ten take 8.8%. The sequenced material came from peripheral blood. These receptors were obtained from a man in his 60s with acute or convalescent COVID-19.

The chain employs TRBV19 and TRBJ1-3; perhaps TRBD1 as D (6 bases). Germline CDR1 is LNHDA and CDR2 is SQIVND (reference sequence). There are 20 residues in the CDR3. Trimming removed 4 bases at V and 0 bases at J, with 25 bases between. The CDR3, as DNA: TGTGCCAGTAGTAGATACGGACAGTCGCGCCCCACTTTCTCTGGAAACACCATATATTTT. Its protein is CASSRYGQSRPTFSGNTIYF.

This rearrangement joins TRBV11-2 to TRBJ2-1; no definite D call. The CDR3 totals 15 residues. In germline, CDR1 is SGHAT, CDR2 FQNNGV. The germline V and J ends were trimmed by 3 bases and 0 bases, with 9 bases remaining between them. The CDR3 nucleotides read TGTGCCAGCAGCTTGTACCTGAGCTCCTACAATGAGCAGTTCTTC. Its protein is CASSLYLSSYNEQFF.

This clone was seen just once. The gene calls are TRBV5-1 and TRBJ2-3, with D hard to call. The CDR3 length is 13 residues. Germline CDR1 and CDR2: SGHRS and YFSETQ. V was clipped by 1 base and J by 1 base, with 4 bases between them. DNA of the CDR3: TGCGCCAGCAGCTTGAGCCGCACAGATACGCAGTATTTT. Amino acid sequence: CASSLSRTDTQYF.

The rearrangement uses TRBV28 and TRBJ1-1; weak D call: TRBD1 (5 bases). The CDR3 covers 17 residues. The germline CDR1 and CDR2 sequences are MDHEN and SYDVKM. Between the trimmed V and J ends, which lost 3 bases and 6 bases, there was a span of 23 bases. CDR3 nucleotide sequence: TGTGCCAGCAGTTTGGTTCGGGACTTGGCGGCAAGCGCTGAAGCTTTCTTT. Translating gives CASSLVRDLAASAEAFF.

J is TRBJ2-1 and V is TRBV19; 9 nucleotides align to TRBD2. The junction had 5 bases not matched to a gene; V was cut back by 6 bases and J by 2 bases. The CDR3 runs to 15 residues. From germline, CDR1 is LNHDA and CDR2 SQIVND (reference sequence). CDR3 region: CASRKGLATYNEQFF. CDR3 DNA sequence: TGTGCCAGTAGGAAAGGACTAGCGACCTACAATGAGCAGTTCTTC.

This clone was counted only a few times. The chain couples TRBV5-4 to TRBJ2-5; D might be TRBD1 (6 bases). This CDR3 has 14 residues. Deletions cut 1 base from V and 4 bases from J, with 11 bases between. Germline V lookup: CDR1 SGHNT, CDR2 YYREEE (reference sequence). Here the CDR3 DNA reads TGTGCCAGCAGCTTGAGGGGGAGCCTAGAGACCCAGTACTTC. It is translated as CASSLRGSLETQYF.

Only one count was recorded for this clone. The CDR3 DNA sequence: TGTGCCAGCAGTACGGGACAGTTAATGAACACTGAAGCTTTCTTT. This codes for CASSTGQLMNTEAFF. V usage is TRBV6-5 and J usage is TRBJ1-1, with 7 positions matching TRBD1. The junction had 6 bases not matched to a gene; V was cut back by 5 bases and J by 0 bases. The CDR3 runs to 15 residues. Germline V gene sequence: CDR1 MNHEY, CDR2 SVGAGI.

The chain recombines TRBV2 with TRBJ1-1; 8 bases map to TRBD1. The CDR3 has 15 residues. With V trimmed by 4 bases and J by 0 bases, 4 bases remained unmatched. Looked up from germline, CDR1 is SNHLY and CDR2 is FYNNEI. CDR3 DNA: TGTGCCAGCAGTGTAGGCAGGGGGCTGAACACTGAAGCTTTCTTT. Its translation is CASSVGRGLNTEAFF.

The chain couples TRBV7-2 to TRBJ1-5; D is perhaps TRBD1 (5 bases). Germline values: CDR1 SGHTA, CDR2 FQGNSA. This CDR3 region has 15 residues. V lost 2 bases to trimming and J lost 0 bases, with 8 bases between them. The CDR3 is CASSLKGYSNQPQHF. CDR3 bases: TGTGCCAGCAGCTTAAAGGGGTATAGCAATCAGCCCCAGCATTTT. Supplemented by reference TRBV7-2 and TRBJ1-5, the full variable domain reads GAGVSQSPSNKVTEKGKDVELRCDPISGHTALYWYRQSLGQGLEFLIYFQGNSAPDKSGLPSDRFSAERTGGSVSTLTIQRTQQEDSAVYLCASSLKGYSNQPQHFGDGTRLSIL.

V gene TRBV4-1 combines with J gene TRBJ1-6; 9 bases are a match to TRBD1. V shed 7 bases, J shed 7 bases, and the junction held 11 bases outside the gene matches. In germline, CDR1 is MGHRA, CDR2 YSYEKL. The CDR3 contains 16 residues. This CDR3 reads CASTRTSDRGNSPLHF. The CDR3 nucleotides read TGCGCCAGCACCCGAACGAGTGACAGGGGGAATTCACCCCTCCACTTT.

This chain connects TRBV6-6 to TRBJ1-5; 8 bases are shared with TRBD1. Germline-derived CDR1 and CDR2 are MNHNY and SVGAGI (reference sequence). This CDR3 has 15 residues. V was clipped by 5 bases and J by 0 bases; unmatched bases: 3. The CDR3 region is CASSDRGNSNQPQHF. The CDR3 region has the DNA TGTGCCAGCAGTGACAGGGGAAATAGCAATCAGCCCCAGCATTTT.

This clone was detected only once. The chain uses TRBV23-1 and TRBJ2-7, with D unclear. TRBV23-1 is annotated as an ORF whose role is uncertain. V was shortened by 3 bases and J by 3 bases, with 6 bases between the two germline ends. This CDR3 comprises 12 residues. CDR3 bases: TGCGCCAGCAGTCACAGGCGCTACGAGCAGTACTTC. This codes for CASSHRRYEQYF.

The chain couples TRBV28 to TRBJ1-4; 8 bases agree with TRBD1. The CDR3 contains 14 residues. CDR1 MDHEN and CDR2 SYDVKM come from the germline V gene. V was clipped by 6 bases and J by 8 bases; unmatched bases: 8. The chain's CDR3 is CASRGRGLGEKLFF. CDR3 bases: TGTGCCAGCAGAGGCAGGGGGCTAGGGGAAAAACTGTTTTTT.

This chain links TRBV6-2 or TRBV6-3 with TRBJ2-7, with D possibly being TRBD2 (5 bases). Germline CDR1 MNHEY, CDR2 SVGEGT. The CDR3 has 14 residues. V lost 3 bases, J lost 0 bases, and 9 bases lay in between. CDR3 amino acids: CASSYRGFSYEQYF. DNA for the CDR3: TGTGCCAGCAGTTATAGAGGGTTCTCCTACGAGCAGTACTTC.

As DNA, the CDR3 is TGCGCCAGCAGCTCCGGGGGGTCGGCGGAAAAACTGTTTTTT. This translates into CASSSGGSAEKLFF. The chain combines TRBV5-1 with TRBJ1-4; D possibly corresponds to TRBD1 (5 bases). Trimming removed 3 bases from V and 8 bases from J, with 14 bases in between. Germline V CDR1 and CDR2: SGHRS, YFSETQ. The CDR3 has 14 residues. The variable domain in full, with the rest retrieved from reference TRBV5-1 and TRBJ1-4, is KAGVTQTPRYLIKTRGQQVTLSCSPISGHRSVSWYQQTPGQGLQFLFEYFSETQRNKGNFPGRFSGRQFSNSRSEMNVSTLELGDSALYLCASSSGGSAEKLFFGSGTQLSVL.

The DNA for the CDR3 is TGTGCCAGCAGTGAAGCCCGGGTTAATTCACCCCTCCACTTT. Translating gives CASSEARVNSPLHF. This chain connects TRBV2 to TRBJ1-6, with D hard to call. Trimming pared 0 bases from V and 6 bases from J, leaving 6 bases between. The length of the CDR3 is 14 residues. The germline gives CDR1 SNHLY, CDR2 FYNNEI.

This chain connects TRBV4-2 to TRBJ1-2; 9 nucleotides agree with TRBD1. Losses at the gene ends were 0 bases for V and 2 bases for J; bases not matched to a gene: 1. Germline V gene data show CDR1 as LGHNA and CDR2 as YNFKEQ. CDR3 length: 15 amino acids. CDR3 sequence (DNA): TGTGCCAGCAGCCAAGAAGGGACAGGGAACTATGGCTACACCTTC. This codes for CASSQEGTGNYGYTF.

This clone was counted between two and nine times. The rearrangement uses TRBV3-1 (or the pseudogene TRBV3-2) and TRBJ1-6; D ambiguous. The germline CDR1 and CDR2 sequences are LGHDT and YNNKEL (reference sequence). The CDR3 is made up of 16 amino acids. The germline V and J ends were trimmed by 0 bases and 3 bases, with 9 bases remaining between them. For the CDR3, the DNA is TGTGCCAGCAGCCAAGAGAGGCGGATCTATAATTCACCCCTCCACTTT. Translation: CASSQERRIYNSPLHF.

The rearrangement links TRBV28 to TRBJ1-5, with 8 bases matching TRBD1. The CDR3 extends over 15 amino acids. Losses at the gene ends were 5 bases for V and 9 bases for J; bases not matched to a gene: 12. Germline CDR1 reads MDHEN; CDR2 reads SYDVKM. CDR3 protein: CASSPGTGGTGPQHF. The CDR3 DNA sequence: TGTGCCAGCAGTCCGGGGACAGGCGGAACGGGGCCCCAGCATTTT.

This sequence joins TRBV5-6 and TRBJ2-5; 9 bases align to TRBD2. The germline gives CDR1 SGHDT, CDR2 YYEEEE. The CDR3 spans 16 residues. Losses at the gene ends were 4 bases for V and 3 bases for J; bases not matched to a gene: 10. The CDR3 here is CASSMPGLATKETQYF. The CDR3 DNA sequence: TGTGCCAGCAGCATGCCGGGACTAGCTACAAAAGAGACCCAGTACTTC.

This chain joins TRBV29-1 and TRBJ2-6; D possibly corresponds to TRBD1 (5 bases). The germline gives CDR1 SQVTM, CDR2 ANQGSEA. V was cut by 6 bases and J by 0 bases, with 12 bases left in between. The CDR3 totals 15 residues. CDR3 region: CSVIRASSGANVLTF. CDR3 nucleotides: TGCAGCGTCATCAGGGCTTCCTCTGGGGCCAACGTCCTGACTTTC.

The chain has TRBV27 and TRBJ1-1; 8 bases align to TRBD1. CDR1 MNHEY and CDR2 SMNVEV come from the germline V gene (reference sequence). The length of the CDR3 is 12 residues. With V trimmed by 7 bases and J by 4 bases, 2 bases remained unmatched. This CDR3 reads CASKGQGTEAFF. The CDR3 bases are TGTGCCAGCAAAGGACAGGGCACTGAAGCTTTCTTT.

CDR3 loop: CASSYSTVGGIGGYTF. The CDR3 DNA follows: TGTGCCAGCAGTTACTCGACGGTTGGCGGGATTGGTGGCTACACCTTC. The chain combines TRBV6-5 with TRBJ1-2, with unresolved D. This CDR3 is built from 16 residues. Per germline, CDR1 MNHEY and CDR2 SVGAGI. V was pared by 0 bases and J by 7 bases, with 18 bases between.

The V gene is TRBV7-2, the J gene TRBJ1-5, with D possibly being TRBD1 (6 bases). Trimming pared 3 bases from V and 3 bases from J, leaving 12 bases between. CDR3 size: 15 residues. CDR1 is SGHTA, CDR2 FQGNSA, per germline. CDR3 DNA sequence: TGTGCCAGCAGCTTCGCGACAGGTTACAATCAGCCCCAGCATTTT. Protein product: CASSFATGYNQPQHF.

This chain uses TRBV10-3 with TRBJ1-1; TRBD1 agrees at 8 bases. Per germline, CDR1 ENHRY and CDR2 SYGVKD. The CDR3 contains 17 residues. V lost 0 bases to trimming and J lost 4 bases; unmatched junction nucleotides: 10. In nucleotides, the CDR3 is TGTGCCATCAGTGAGTCGATACAGGGGGGGACCAGCACTGAAGCTTTCTTT. Translation: CAISESIQGGTSTEAFF.

The chain employs TRBV4-2 and TRBJ1-1; 8 nucleotides match TRBD1. In germline, CDR1 is LGHNA, CDR2 YNFKEQ. With 2 bases clipped from V and 2 bases from J, the junction kept 7 bases outside the gene matches. The CDR3 extends over 16 amino acids. In nucleotides, the CDR3 is TGTGCCAGCAGCCAACTCAAGACAGGGGAAAACACTGAAGCTTTCTTT. Encoded protein: CASSQLKTGENTEAFF.

The rearrangement uses TRBV7-2 and TRBJ1-2, with TRBD1 matching over 7 bases. The CDR3 spans 15 residues. V lost 2 bases, J lost 8 bases, and 11 bases stayed unmatched. Germline values: CDR1 SGHTA, CDR2 FQGNSA. CDR3 region: CASSLRNQGVKGYTF. The CDR3 DNA sequence: TGTGCCAGCAGCTTAAGGAATCAGGGGGTGAAAGGCTACACCTTC.

This clone was picked up one time. The V and J genes are TRBV24-1 and TRBJ1-2, with D possibly TRBD1 on 5 matching bases. V dropped 1 base and J dropped 7 bases, with 9 bases sitting between them. In germline, CDR1 is KGHDR, CDR2 SFDVKD. The CDR3 is 13 amino acids. The CDR3 DNA is TGTGCCACCAGTGATTTTAAAGGGGCTGGCTACACCTTC. Protein product: CATSDFKGAGYTF.

V is TRBV18 and J is TRBJ1-5, with 8 bases matching TRBD1. Germline assignment: CDR1 KGHSH and CDR2 LQKENI. The junction had 7 bases not matched to a gene; V was cut back by 1 base and J by 5 bases. The CDR3 covers 16 residues. CDR3 in DNA: TGTGCCAGCTCACCACAGGCAGGGGGCGTTTATCAGCCCCAGCATTTT. It translates to CASSPQAGGVYQPQHF.